The 16 T cell receptor beta chains presented below share a single source sample, sequenced in a study of T cells in tuberculosis. Sorting used thawed, overnight-rested PBMC stained with anti-CD3, a viability dye and GMM-loaded CD1B tetramer. CD1B tetramers were loaded with Rhodococcus equi-derived C32 glucose monomycolate. Some clones are missing from TCRdb's copy, which holds only in-frame ones; the method was immunoSEQ multiplex PCR. The sample carries nearly 60,000 clones, nearly 90% recorded once. Sequencing input: CD1b-GMM tetramer-negative cells sorted from PBMCs. The receptors derive from an adult woman with latent tuberculosis.

The chain employs TRBV7-9 and TRBJ2-5; 12 bases agree with TRBD1. Trimming removed 3 bases from V and 3 bases from J; junction bases left unmatched: 8. Looked up from germline, CDR1 is SEHNR and CDR2 is FQNEAQ (reference sequence). The CDR3 runs to 17 residues. The CDR3 nucleotides are TGTGCCAGCAGCTTCCCGGGACAGGGGGCATTGGAAGAGACCCAGTACTTC. Protein product: CASSFPGQGALEETQYF. Supplemented by reference TRBV7-9 and TRBJ2-5, the full variable domain reads DTGVSQNPRHKITKRGQNVTFRCDPISEHNRLYWYRQTLGQGPEFLTYFQNEAQLEKSRLLSDRFSAERPKGSFSTLEIQRTEQGDSAMYLCASSFPGQGALEETQYFGPGTRLLVL.

With regard to this clone: Because the CDR3's place on the DNA is in doubt, the DNA is left out and the CDR3 is given as listed by TCRdb. The rearrangement uses TRBV6-4 and TRBJ1-6. Germline CDR1 MRHNA, CDR2 SNTAGT. The CDR3 is 24 amino acids long, termini counted. The CDR3 protein is CASSDSGLYFCASSDSGWDSPLHF.

V and J are TRBV19 and TRBJ2-1, with TRBD2 matching over 11 bases. V trimming: 10 bases; J trimming: 8 bases; junction bases outside the gene matches: 10. The CDR3 has 14 residues. The germline CDR1 and CDR2 sequences are LNHDA and SQIVND (reference sequence). The CDR3 DNA reads TGTGCCACCCTAGGACTAGCGGGTGCCTATGAGCAGTTCTTC. Translated: CATLGLAGAYEQFF.

This clone has only a few counts. This chain uses TRBV28 with TRBJ2-2, with 15 bases aligning to TRBD2. The J segment lost 2 bases and the V segment lost 3 bases, leaving 10 bases of the junction unmatched. The CDR3 totals 20 residues. The germline V gene encodes CDR1 MDHEN and CDR2 SYDVKM. CDR3 in DNA: TGTGCCAGCAGTTTCCCCTTAGGACTAGCGGGAGGGCGAAACACCGGGGAGCTGTTTTTT. Translated: CASSFPLGLAGGRNTGELFF.

This clone has just a few counts. CDR3 sequence reads: CASSLAQAGVEQYF. The CDR3 DNA is TGTGCCAGCAGCTTAGCGCAGGCAGGGGTCGAGCAGTACTTC. The chain couples TRBV7-2 to TRBJ2-7; D is possibly TRBD1 (6 bases). The V end lost 0 bases, the J end lost 6 bases, and 12 bases lay between the germline ends. There are 14 residues in the CDR3. The germline CDR1 and CDR2 sequences are SGHTA and FQGNSA.

This chain links TRBV5-4 with TRBJ2-7, with 9 bases matching TRBD2. CDR1 is SGHNT, CDR2 YYREEE, per germline (reference sequence). The CDR3 is made up of 15 amino acids. V was clipped by 3 bases and J by 2 bases; unmatched bases: 6. CDR3: CASSSRVAGAYEQYF. The DNA of the CDR3 is TGTGCCAGCAGCTCCCGGGTAGCGGGGGCCTACGAGCAGTACTTC.

This clone has just one count. J is TRBJ2-2 and V is TRBV30; a possible D gene is TRBD2 (5 bases). CDR1 GTSNPN and CDR2 SVGIG come from the germline V gene (reference sequence). CDR3 size: 14 residues. The V end was cut by 8 bases, the J end by 1 base, with 14 bases between. The CDR3 DNA follows: TGTGCCCTCGGGGAGAACCTGAACACCGGGGAGCTGTTTTTT. Protein: CALGENLNTGELFF.

The V gene is TRBV2, the J gene TRBJ2-7, with 9 bases that match TRBD2. The CDR3 is 12 amino acids. Trimming removed 6 bases from V and 3 bases from J; junction bases left unmatched: 0. Germline V gene data show CDR1 as SNHLY and CDR2 as FYNNEI. The CDR3 sequence is CASRREGYEQYF. Here the CDR3 DNA reads TGTGCCAGCAGGCGGGAGGGCTACGAGCAGTACTTC.

The chain recombines TRBV2 with TRBJ2-5; D is uncertain. The CDR3 has 16 residues. CDR1 SNHLY and CDR2 FYNNEI come from the germline V gene. Trimming left V 1 base short and J 0 bases short, with 12 bases between. The DNA for the CDR3 is TGTGCCAGCAGTGAAGTTACAGAGCTGTACCAAGAGACCCAGTACTTC. Translating gives CASSEVTELYQETQYF.

As DNA, the CDR3 is TGTGCCATCAGTGAGTCCTACAGGGGAAACACCATATATTTT. Its translation: CAISESYRGNTIYF. This sequence joins TRBV10-3 and TRBJ1-3, with D possibly being TRBD1 (5 bases). Germline values: CDR1 ENHRY, CDR2 SYGVKD. The CDR3 is made up of 14 amino acids. Deletions cut 0 bases from V and 4 bases from J, with 7 bases between.

The chain is built from TRBV27 and TRBJ2-1; no reliable D call. Trimming took 3 bases from V and 2 from J, leaving 8 bases between them. Germline lookup yields CDR1 MNHEY and CDR2 SMNVEV (reference sequence). This CDR3 spans 14 amino acids. CDR3 in amino acids: CASSLVETYNEQFF. In DNA, the CDR3 is TGTGCCAGCAGTTTGGTGGAGACCTACAATGAGCAGTTCTTC.

The chain combines TRBV4-1 with TRBJ2-7; perhaps TRBD2 as D (6 bases). The CDR3 consists of 14 residues. Germline CDR1 and CDR2: MGHRA and YSYEKL. V was trimmed by 3 bases and J by 5 bases, leaving 14 bases between them. The CDR3 DNA reads TGCGCCAGCAGCCAGAGGACTGGGGAGGACGAGCAGTACTTC. Protein sequence: CASSQRTGEDEQYF.

The rearrangement uses TRBV29-1 and TRBJ2-7; no reliable D call. This CDR3 spans 14 amino acids. Trimming cost V 5 bases and J 6 bases, with 20 bases left between them. Germline CDR1 is SQVTM and CDR2 is ANQGSEA. CDR3 sequence reads: CSVSGLGSTAEQYF. CDR3 in DNA: TGCAGCGTTTCTGGCCTAGGATCTACGGCCGAGCAGTACTTC.

This chain links TRBV25-1 with TRBJ1-1; no clear D gene. The V gene's germline CDR1 is MGHDK and CDR2 SYGVNS. The CDR3 loop spans 14 amino acids. V was cut by 2 bases and J by 1 base, with 8 bases left in between. The CDR3 coding sequence is TGTGCCAGCAGTGAAAACGGTCGGAACACTGAAGCTTTCTTT. Translation gives CASSENGRNTEAFF.

The chain carries TRBV27 and TRBJ2-1, with 8 bases lining up with TRBD2. This CDR3 has 16 amino acids. V lost 0 bases to trimming and J lost 9 bases; unmatched junction nucleotides: 10. From germline, CDR1 is MNHEY and CDR2 SMNVEV (reference sequence). The CDR3: CASSLSGRAFSGEQFF. DNA for the CDR3: TGTGCCAGCAGTTTATCCGGGAGGGCCTTTTCGGGTGAGCAGTTCTTC.

The chain employs TRBV28 and TRBJ1-5, with D possibly being TRBD1 (6 bases). Germline CDR1 reads MDHEN; CDR2 reads SYDVKM. V gave up 7 bases and J gave up 3 bases, with 19 bases separating them. The CDR3 covers 16 residues. The chain's CDR3 is CASTGTGRGYNQPQHF. The CDR3 DNA is TGTGCCAGCACCGGGACCGGCAGGGGTTACAATCAGCCCCAGCATTTT.